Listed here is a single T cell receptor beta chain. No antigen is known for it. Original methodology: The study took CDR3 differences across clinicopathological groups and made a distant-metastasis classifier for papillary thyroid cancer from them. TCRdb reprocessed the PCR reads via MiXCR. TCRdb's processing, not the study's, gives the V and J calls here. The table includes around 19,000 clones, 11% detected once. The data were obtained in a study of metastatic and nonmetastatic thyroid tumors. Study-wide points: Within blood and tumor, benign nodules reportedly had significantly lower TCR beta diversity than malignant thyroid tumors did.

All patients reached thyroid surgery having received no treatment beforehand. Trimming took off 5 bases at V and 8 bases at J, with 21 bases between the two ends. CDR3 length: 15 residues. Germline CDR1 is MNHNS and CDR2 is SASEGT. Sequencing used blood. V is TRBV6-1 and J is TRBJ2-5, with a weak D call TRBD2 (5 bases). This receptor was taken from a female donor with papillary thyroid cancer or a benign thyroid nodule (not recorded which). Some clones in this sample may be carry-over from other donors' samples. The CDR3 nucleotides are TGTGCCAGCAGTCCCCCAGCGGCAGTCGGAGATACCCAGTACTTC. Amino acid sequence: CASSPPAAVGDTQYF.